The clone carrying this TCR beta chain was seen a few times. The data were taken from a study of identical twins. Using its own MiXCR run on the 5' RACE reads, TCRdb lists one record per CDR3 protein. This table has approximately 600,000 distinct CDR3 sequences, 7.1% appearing once. Per germline, CDR1 SGHRS and CDR2 YFSETQ. The ends were cut back, 4 bases at V and 5 bases at J, with 10 bases in the middle. This CDR3 region has 13 residues. The same data also contributed to another study, on yellow fever vaccine responses in identical twins.

The sample taken for sequencing was PBMCs. This clonotype was obtained from a woman between 18 and 30 years old in good health. The chain joins TRBV5-1 to TRBJ2-4; D not certain. The CDR3 loop is CASSVSLQNIQYF. The CDR3 DNA sequence: TGCGCCAGCAGCGTCTCACTACAAAACATTCAGTACTTC.